This TCR beta chain was identified during a study of T cells in Graves' hyperthyroidism and ophthalmopathy. Study-wide findings and caveats: Within blood appeared most thyroid clonotypes that had expanded above 0.001.

Regions amplified from RNA transcripts were the TCR beta CDR3 regions. With the HTBI primer set, the TCR CDR3 went through a first round of RT-PCR. TCRdb reanalysed the multiplex PCR reads using MiXCR and keeps one entry per CDR3 protein. This sample has about 840,000 distinct CDR3 sequences, with over 35% found just once. Stable disease denoted Graves' hyperthyroidism without ophthalmopathy progression within 18 months. The source of the PBMCs was over 8.5 ml of fresh peripheral blood. This clonotype was seen ten or more times. Antigen: not known. Trimming removed 2 bases at V and 12 bases at J, with 20 bases between. Germline-derived CDR1 and CDR2 are SNHLY and FYNNEI. The CDR3 spans 14 residues.

The chain links TRBV2 to TRBJ2-7, with D perhaps assigned TRBD1 or TRBD2 (5 bases each). This clonotype was sampled from a man younger than 35 with Graves' hyperthyroidism. Sequenced input: blood. The CDR3 DNA reads as TGTGCCAGCAGTGAAATGATCGGGACCCCTCGGGCGTACTTC. Amino acid sequence: CASSEMIGTPRAYF. Based on the CDR3 plus reference TRBV2 and TRBJ2-7, the full variable domain is EPEVTQTPSHQVTQMGQEVILRCVPISNHLYFYWYRQILGQKVEFLVSFYNNEISEKSEIFDDQFSVERPDGSNFTLKIRSTKLEDSAMYFCASSEMIGTPRAYFGPGTRLTVT.